One sample yielded the 11 T cell receptor beta chains listed below, sequenced in a study of beta chain features in type 1 diabetes. Sequencing targeted expressed TCRB transcripts, as all isolated RNA had been reverse transcribed. Produced via immunoSEQ multiplex PCR; TCRdb's table is partial and in-frame only. Of more than 300,000 clones listed, over 13% are singletons. Specimen: naive CD4+ T cells from blood. Receptor source: a woman younger than 30 in good health.

This clone was counted only a few times. V and J are TRBV18 and TRBJ2-7, with a possible D match to TRBD2 (6 bases). The CDR3 runs 14 residues. V shed 2 bases and J shed 7 bases, with 15 bases lying between them. CDR1 is KGHSH, CDR2 LQKENI, per germline. Here the CDR3 DNA reads TGTGCCAGCTCACCAGCCGGGAGTCTTCAAGAGCAGTACTTC. Protein sequence: CASSPAGSLQEQYF. The full variable domain, in which reference TRBV18 and TRBJ2-7 provide the parts outside the CDR3, is NAGVMQNPRHLVRRRGQEARLRCSPMKGHSHVYWYRQLPEEGLKFMVYLQKENIIDESGMPKERFSAEFPKEGPSILRIQQVVRGDSAAYFCASSPAGSLQEQYFGPGTRLTVT.

This clone has a handful of counts. The J gene is TRBJ1-5, the V gene TRBV4-2; possibly TRBD1 for D (6 bases). The germline V gene encodes CDR1 LGHNA and CDR2 YNFKEQ. V lost 3 bases and J lost 5, with 14 bases in between. This CDR3 is 15 amino acids long. The CDR3: CASSQGGPGDQPQHF. Written as DNA, the CDR3 is TGTGCCAGCAGCCAGGGTGGGCCAGGGGATCAGCCCCAGCATTTT.

This rearrangement joins TRBV7-3 to TRBJ2-7, with TRBD1 matching over 10 bases. V lost 5 bases, J lost 2 bases, and 3 bases stayed unmatched. The CDR3 covers 14 residues. The germline CDR1 and CDR2 sequences are SGHTA and FQGTGA. The CDR3 DNA sequence: TGTGCCAGCAGCCCCGGGACAGGGGCCTACGAGCAGTACTTC. This encodes CASSPGTGAYEQYF.

This clone came up a few times. The genes are TRBV7-3 and TRBJ2-5; D is uncertain. The germline gives CDR1 SGHTA, CDR2 FQGTGA. V shed 3 bases and J shed 1 base, with 9 bases lying between them. This CDR3 has 14 amino acids. DNA of the CDR3: TGTGCCAGCAGCTTGAGTGGTATCCAAGAGACCCAGTACTTC. This encodes CASSLSGIQETQYF.

This clone was found a few times. The V call is TRBV28, the J call TRBJ1-5; 7 bases are shared with TRBD1. The CDR3 is 15 residues long. V trimming: 6 bases; J trimming: 6 bases; junction bases outside the gene matches: 11. The germline V gene encodes CDR1 MDHEN and CDR2 SYDVKM. The CDR3 region is CASRTPDRVAQPQHF. In DNA form, the CDR3 reads TGTGCCAGCAGGACCCCAGACAGGGTGGCTCAGCCCCAGCATTTT.

The chain employs TRBV11-2 and TRBJ2-3; D is perhaps TRBD1 (6 bases). The V and J ends lost 1 base and 2 bases respectively, with 13 bases between them. CDR3 length: 16 amino acids. Germline V CDR1 and CDR2: SGHAT, FQNNGV. The CDR3 DNA reads TGTGCCAGCAGCTTAGTATCAGGGGTTCACACAGATACGCAGTATTTT. As protein: CASSLVSGVHTDTQYF. Complete variable domain (other parts from reference TRBV11-2 and TRBJ2-3): EAGVAQSPRYKIIEKRQSVAFWCNPISGHATLYWYQQILGQGPKLLIQFQNNGVVDDSQLPKDRFSAERLKGVDSTLKIQPAKLEDSAVYLCASSLVSGVHTDTQYFGPGTRLTVL.

This chain uses TRBV18 with TRBJ2-7; 7 positions agree with TRBD1. Germline CDR1 is KGHSH and CDR2 is LQKENI. This CDR3 is built from 14 residues. V lost 2 bases to trimming and J lost 2 bases; unmatched junction nucleotides: 3. The CDR3 spells CASSPMTGTYEQYF. The CDR3 nucleotides read TGTGCCAGCTCACCAATGACAGGGACCTACGAGCAGTACTTC.

The chain uses TRBV29-1 and TRBJ1-1; the match to TRBD1 covers 9 bases. The junction had 9 bases not matched to a gene; V was cut back by 7 bases and J by 0 bases. The CDR3 has 15 residues. Germline CDR1 SQVTM, CDR2 ANQGSEA. The CDR3 reads CSAVRTGDLNTEAFF. The DNA for the CDR3 is TGCAGCGCTGTCCGGACAGGGGACTTGAACACTGAAGCTTTCTTT.

Only a few counts were recorded for this clone. CDR3 region: CASSQDLTGFPDTQYF. The CDR3 bases are TGCGCCAGCAGCCAAGATCTCACGGGTTTCCCCGATACGCAGTATTTT. The chain combines TRBV4-3 with TRBJ2-3; D remains ambiguous. CDR1 LGHNA and CDR2 YSLEER come from the germline V gene. The length of the CDR3 is 16 residues. Trimming took 0 bases from V and 6 from J, leaving 16 bases between them.

The chain carries TRBV5-1 and TRBJ2-2, with TRBD1 identical over 8 bases. V lost 3 bases and J lost 5; bases outside the gene matches: 9. This CDR3 is 16 amino acids long. Germline V gene lookup returns CDR1 SGHRS and CDR2 YFSETQ. The CDR3 nucleotides read TGCGCCAGCAGCTGGGGGGACAGGACACAAACCGGGGAGCTGTTTTTT. Residues: CASSWGDRTQTGELFF. Full variable domain (rest looked up from reference TRBV5-1 and TRBJ2-2): KAGVTQTPRYLIKTRGQQVTLSCSPISGHRSVSWYQQTPGQGLQFLFEYFSETQRNKGNFPGRFSGRQFSNSRSEMNVSTLELGDSALYLCASSWGDRTQTGELFFGEGSRLTVL.

The CDR3 coding sequence is TGCGCCAGCAGCTTGGCCATTGGCAGGGAAACTACAGATACGCAGTATTTT. Protein product: CASSLAIGRETTDTQYF. The J gene is TRBJ2-3, the V gene TRBV5-1; tentative D call: TRBD1 (5 bases). V was pared by 0 bases and J by 3 bases, with 17 bases between. CDR1 and CDR2 (germline): SGHRS, YFSETQ. The CDR3 has 17 amino acids.